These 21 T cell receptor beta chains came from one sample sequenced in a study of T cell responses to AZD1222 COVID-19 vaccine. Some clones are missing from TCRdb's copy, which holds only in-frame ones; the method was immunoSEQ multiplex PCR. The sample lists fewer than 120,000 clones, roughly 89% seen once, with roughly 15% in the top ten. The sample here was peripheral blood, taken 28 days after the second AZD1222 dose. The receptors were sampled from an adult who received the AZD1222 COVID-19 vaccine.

The CDR3 nucleotides are TGTGCCAGCAGCTTAGTGGGCAGGAGCCCAGAGACCCAGTACTTC. It is translated as CASSLVGRSPETQYF. V usage is TRBV7-6 and J usage is TRBJ2-5; D ambiguous. The V and J ends lost 1 base and 4 bases respectively, with 13 bases between them. Germline V gene data show CDR1 as SGHVS and CDR2 as FNYEAQ. The CDR3 length is 15 residues.

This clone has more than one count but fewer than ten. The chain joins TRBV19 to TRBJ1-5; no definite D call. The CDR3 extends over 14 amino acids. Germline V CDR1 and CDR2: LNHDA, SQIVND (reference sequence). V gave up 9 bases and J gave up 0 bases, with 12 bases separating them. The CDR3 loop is CASWVPYSNQPQHF. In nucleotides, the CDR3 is TGTGCCAGCTGGGTTCCGTATAGCAATCAGCCCCAGCATTTT.

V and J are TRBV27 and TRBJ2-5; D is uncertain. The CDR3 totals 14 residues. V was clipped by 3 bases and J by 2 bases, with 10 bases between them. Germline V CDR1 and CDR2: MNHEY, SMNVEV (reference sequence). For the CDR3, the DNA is TGTGCCAGCAGTTTCTCCTCTCGTCAAGAGACCCAGTACTTC. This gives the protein CASSFSSRQETQYF.

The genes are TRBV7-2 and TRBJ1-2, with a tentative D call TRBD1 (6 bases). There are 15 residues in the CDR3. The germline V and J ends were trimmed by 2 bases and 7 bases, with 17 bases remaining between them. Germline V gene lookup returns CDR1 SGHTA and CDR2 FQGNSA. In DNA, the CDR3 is TGTGCCAGCAGCTTATCCCAGGGGCGATTGAGTGGCTACACCTTC. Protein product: CASSLSQGRLSGYTF.

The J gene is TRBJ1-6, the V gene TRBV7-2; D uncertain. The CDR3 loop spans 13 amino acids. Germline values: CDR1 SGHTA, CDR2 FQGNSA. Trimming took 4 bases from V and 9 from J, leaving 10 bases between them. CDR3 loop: CASSSDGISPLHF. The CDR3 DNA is TGTGCCAGCAGCTCAGACGGAATTTCACCCCTCCACTTT. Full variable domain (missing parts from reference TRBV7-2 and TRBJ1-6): GAGVSQSPSNKVTEKGKDVELRCDPISGHTALYWYRQSLGQGLEFLIYFQGNSAPDKSGLPSDRFSAERTGGSVSTLTIQRTQQEDSAVYLCASSSDGISPLHFGNGTRLTVT.

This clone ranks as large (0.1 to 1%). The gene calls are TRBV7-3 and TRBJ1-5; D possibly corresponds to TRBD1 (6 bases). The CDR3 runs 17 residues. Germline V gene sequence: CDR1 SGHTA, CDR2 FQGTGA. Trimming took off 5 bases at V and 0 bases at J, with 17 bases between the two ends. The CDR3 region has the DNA TGTGCCAGCAGCCGGGACACCGGATTCTATAGCAATCAGCCCCAGCATTTT. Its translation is CASSRDTGFYSNQPQHF. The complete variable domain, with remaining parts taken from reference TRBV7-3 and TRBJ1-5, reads GAGVSQTPSNKVTEKGKYVELRCDPISGHTALYWYRQSLGQGPEFLIYFQGTGAADDSGLPNDRFFAVRPEGSVSTLKIQRTERGDSAVYLCASSRDTGFYSNQPQHFGDGTRLSIL.

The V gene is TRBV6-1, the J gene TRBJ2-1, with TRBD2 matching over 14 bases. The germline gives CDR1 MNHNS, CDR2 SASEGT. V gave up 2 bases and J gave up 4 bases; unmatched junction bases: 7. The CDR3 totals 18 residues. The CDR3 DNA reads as TGTGCCAGCAGTGAAATGACCCGGACTAGCGGGAGGTACAATGAGCAGTTCTTC. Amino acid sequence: CASSEMTRTSGRYNEQFF.

The CDR3 DNA sequence: TGTGCCAGTATACGGGACTTCCCCTACGAGCAGTACTTC. Translated, it gives CASIRDFPYEQYF. This chain links TRBV5-4 with TRBJ2-7; the D gene is possibly TRBD2 (6 bases). In germline, CDR1 is SGHNT, CDR2 YYREEE (reference sequence). The CDR3 is 13 amino acids. Trimming took off 8 bases at V and 2 bases at J, with 14 bases between the two ends.

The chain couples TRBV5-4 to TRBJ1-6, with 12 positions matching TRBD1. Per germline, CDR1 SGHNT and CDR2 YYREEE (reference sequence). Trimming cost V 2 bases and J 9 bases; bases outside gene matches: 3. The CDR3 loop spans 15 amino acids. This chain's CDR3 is CASSFRDRGPSPLHF. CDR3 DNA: TGTGCCAGCAGCTTCCGGGACAGGGGGCCTTCACCCCTCCACTTT.

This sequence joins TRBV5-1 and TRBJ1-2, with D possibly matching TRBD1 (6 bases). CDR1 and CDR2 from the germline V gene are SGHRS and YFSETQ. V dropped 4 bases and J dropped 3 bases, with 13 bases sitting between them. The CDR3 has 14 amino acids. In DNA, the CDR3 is TGCGCCAGCAGCGGTCACCAGGGGTACTATGGCTACACCTTC. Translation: CASSGHQGYYGYTF.

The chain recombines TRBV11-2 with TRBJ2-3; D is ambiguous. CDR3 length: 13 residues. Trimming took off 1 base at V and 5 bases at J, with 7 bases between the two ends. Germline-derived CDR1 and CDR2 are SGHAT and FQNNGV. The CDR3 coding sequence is TGTGCCAGCAGCTTAGGGACCGGAGATACGCAGTATTTT. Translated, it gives CASSLGTGDTQYF.

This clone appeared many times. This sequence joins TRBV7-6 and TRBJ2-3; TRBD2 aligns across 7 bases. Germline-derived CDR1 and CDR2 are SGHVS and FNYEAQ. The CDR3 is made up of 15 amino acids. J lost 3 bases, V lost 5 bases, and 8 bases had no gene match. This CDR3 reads CASSPGEGRTDTQYF. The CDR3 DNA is TGTGCCAGCAGCCCCGGGGAGGGGCGAACAGATACGCAGTATTTT.

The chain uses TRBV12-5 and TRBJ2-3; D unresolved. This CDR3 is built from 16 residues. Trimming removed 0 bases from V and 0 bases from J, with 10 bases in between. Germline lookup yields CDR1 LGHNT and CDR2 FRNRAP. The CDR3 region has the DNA TGTGCTAGTGGTTTGGTAACAATTTCTAGCACAGATACGCAGTATTTT. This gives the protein CASGLVTISSTDTQYF.

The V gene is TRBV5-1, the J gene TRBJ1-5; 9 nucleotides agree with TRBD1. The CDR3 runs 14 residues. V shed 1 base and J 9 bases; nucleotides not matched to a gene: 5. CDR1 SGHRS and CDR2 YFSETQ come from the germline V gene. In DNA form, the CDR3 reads TGCGCCAGCAGCTTGCGACAGGGGGGGTGGCCCCAGCATTTT. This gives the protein CASSLRQGGWPQHF.

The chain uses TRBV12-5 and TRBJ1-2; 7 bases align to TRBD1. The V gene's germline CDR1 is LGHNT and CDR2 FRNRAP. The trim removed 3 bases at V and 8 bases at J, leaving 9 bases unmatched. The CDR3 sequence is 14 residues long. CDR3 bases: TGTGCTAGTGGTTTAGAGGGGACAGTCGGAGGCTACACCTTC. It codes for CASGLEGTVGGYTF. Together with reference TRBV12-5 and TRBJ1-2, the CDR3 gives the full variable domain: DARVTQTPRHKVTEMGQEVTMRCQPILGHNTVFWYRQTMMQGLELLAYFRNRAPLDDSGMPKDRFSAEMPDATLATLKIQPSEPRDSAVYFCASGLEGTVGGYTFGSGTRLTVV.

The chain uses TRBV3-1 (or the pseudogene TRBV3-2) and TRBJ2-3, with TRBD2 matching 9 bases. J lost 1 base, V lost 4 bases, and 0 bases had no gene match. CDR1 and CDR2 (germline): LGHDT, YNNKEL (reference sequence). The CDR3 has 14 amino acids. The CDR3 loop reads CASSLAGGTDTQYF. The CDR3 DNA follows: TGTGCCAGCAGCCTAGCGGGGGGCACAGATACGCAGTATTTT.

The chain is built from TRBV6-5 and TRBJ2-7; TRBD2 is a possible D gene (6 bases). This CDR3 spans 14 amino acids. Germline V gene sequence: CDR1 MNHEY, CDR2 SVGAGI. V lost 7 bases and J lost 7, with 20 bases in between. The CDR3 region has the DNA TGTGCCAGCACCCTGACCGGGAGTCGTACGGAGCAGTACTTC. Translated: CASTLTGSRTEQYF.

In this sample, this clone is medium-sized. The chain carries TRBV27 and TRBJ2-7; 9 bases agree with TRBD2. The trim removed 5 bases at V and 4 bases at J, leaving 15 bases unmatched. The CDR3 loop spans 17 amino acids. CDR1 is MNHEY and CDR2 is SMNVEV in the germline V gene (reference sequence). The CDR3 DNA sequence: TGTGCCAGCAGTCGACAGGGCGGGAGGGCCTTTCGGTACGAGCAGTACTTC. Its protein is CASSRQGGRAFRYEQYF.

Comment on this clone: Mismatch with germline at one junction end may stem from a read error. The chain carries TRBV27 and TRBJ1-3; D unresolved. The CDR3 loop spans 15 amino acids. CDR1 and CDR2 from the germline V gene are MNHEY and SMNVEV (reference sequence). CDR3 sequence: CASSFRSPPEYTTYF. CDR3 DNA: TGTGCCAGCAGTTTTCGGAGCCCTCCGGAATACACCACATATTTT.

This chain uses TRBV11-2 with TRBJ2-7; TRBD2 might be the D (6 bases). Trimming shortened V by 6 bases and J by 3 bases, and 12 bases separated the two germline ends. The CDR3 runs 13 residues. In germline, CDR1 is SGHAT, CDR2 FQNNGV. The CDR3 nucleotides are TGTGCCAGCAGACCGGAGGGGATCTACGAGCAGTACTTC. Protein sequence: CASRPEGIYEQYF. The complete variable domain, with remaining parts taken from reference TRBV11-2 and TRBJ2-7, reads EAGVAQSPRYKIIEKRQSVAFWCNPISGHATLYWYQQILGQGPKLLIQFQNNGVVDDSQLPKDRFSAERLKGVDSTLKIQPAKLEDSAVYLCASRPEGIYEQYFGPGTRLTVT.

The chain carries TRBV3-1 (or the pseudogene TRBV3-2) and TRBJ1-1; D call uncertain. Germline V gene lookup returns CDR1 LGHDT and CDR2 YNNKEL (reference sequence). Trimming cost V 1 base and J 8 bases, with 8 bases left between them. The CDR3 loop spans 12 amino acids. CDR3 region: CASSQAVGEAFF. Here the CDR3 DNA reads TGTGCCAGCAGCCAAGCAGTGGGAGAAGCTTTCTTT.